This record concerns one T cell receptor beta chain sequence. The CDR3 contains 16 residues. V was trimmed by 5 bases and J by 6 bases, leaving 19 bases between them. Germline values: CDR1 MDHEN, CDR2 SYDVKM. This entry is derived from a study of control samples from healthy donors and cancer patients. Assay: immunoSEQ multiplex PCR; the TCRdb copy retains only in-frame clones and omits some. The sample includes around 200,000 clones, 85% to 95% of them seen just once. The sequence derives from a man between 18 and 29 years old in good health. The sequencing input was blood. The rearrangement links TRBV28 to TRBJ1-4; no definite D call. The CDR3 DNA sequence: TGTGCCAGCAGTCCCGGCCCCGGAGGGCCGGATGAAAAACTGTTTTTT. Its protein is CASSPGPGGPDEKLFF. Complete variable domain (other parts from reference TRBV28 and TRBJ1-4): DVKVTQSSRYLVKRTGEKVFLECVQDMDHENMFWYRQDPGLGLRLIYFSYDVKMKEKGDIPEGYSVSREKKERFSLILESASTNQTSMYLCASSPGPGGPDEKLFFGSGTQLSVL.